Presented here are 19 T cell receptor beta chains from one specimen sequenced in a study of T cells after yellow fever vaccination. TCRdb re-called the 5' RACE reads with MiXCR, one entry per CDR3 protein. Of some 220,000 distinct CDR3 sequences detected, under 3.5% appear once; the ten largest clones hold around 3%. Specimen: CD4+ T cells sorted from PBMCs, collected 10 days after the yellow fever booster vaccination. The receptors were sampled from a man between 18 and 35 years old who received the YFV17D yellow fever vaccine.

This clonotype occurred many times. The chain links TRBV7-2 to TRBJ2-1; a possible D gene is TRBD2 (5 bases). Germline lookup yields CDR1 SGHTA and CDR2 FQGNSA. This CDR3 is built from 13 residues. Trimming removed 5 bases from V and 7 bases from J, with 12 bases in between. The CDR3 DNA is TGTGCCAGCAGCACCCATAGACTAAATGAGCAGTTCTTC. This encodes CASSTHRLNEQFF.

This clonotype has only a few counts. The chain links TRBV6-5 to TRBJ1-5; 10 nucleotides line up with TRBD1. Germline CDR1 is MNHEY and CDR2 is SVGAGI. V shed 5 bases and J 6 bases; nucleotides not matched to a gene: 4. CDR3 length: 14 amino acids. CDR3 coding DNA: TGTGCCAGCAGTCTCCGGGACAGGGGTCAGCCCCAGCATTTT. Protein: CASSLRDRGQPQHF.

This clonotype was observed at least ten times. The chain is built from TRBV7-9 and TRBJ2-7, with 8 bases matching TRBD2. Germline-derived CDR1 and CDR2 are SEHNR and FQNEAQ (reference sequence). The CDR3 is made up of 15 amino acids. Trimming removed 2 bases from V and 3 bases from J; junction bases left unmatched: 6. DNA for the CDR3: TGTGCCAGCAGCTTACGGGGGGGGAGTAGCTACGAGCAGTACTTC. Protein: CASSLRGGSSYEQYF.

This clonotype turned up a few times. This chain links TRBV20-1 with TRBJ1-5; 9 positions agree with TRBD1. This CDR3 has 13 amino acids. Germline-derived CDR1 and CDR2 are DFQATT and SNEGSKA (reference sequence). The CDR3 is CTPRGQGCQPQHF. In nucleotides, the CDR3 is TGCACTCCAAGGGGACAGGGCTGTCAGCCCCAGCATTTT.

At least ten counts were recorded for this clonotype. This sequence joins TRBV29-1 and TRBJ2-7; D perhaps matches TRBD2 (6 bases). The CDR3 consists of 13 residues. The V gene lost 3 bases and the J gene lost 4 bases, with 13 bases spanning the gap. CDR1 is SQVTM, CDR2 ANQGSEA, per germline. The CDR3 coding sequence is TGCAGCGTTGAGACCGGGGAGGTTTACGAGCAGTACTTC. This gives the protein CSVETGEVYEQYF.

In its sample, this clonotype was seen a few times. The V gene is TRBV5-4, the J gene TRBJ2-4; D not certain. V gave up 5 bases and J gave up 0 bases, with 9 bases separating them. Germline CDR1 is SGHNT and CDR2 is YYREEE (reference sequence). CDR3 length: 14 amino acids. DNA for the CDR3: TGTGCCAGCAGGCCAGAGACAGCCAAAAACATTCAGTACTTC. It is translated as CASRPETAKNIQYF.

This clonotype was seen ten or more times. The CDR3 DNA is TGCGCCAGCAGCCAGGGGAGGGATGGGGTACTTGATGAGCAGTTCTTC. Its protein is CASSQGRDGVLDEQFF. The rearrangement links TRBV5-1 to TRBJ2-1, with D possibly TRBD2 on 7 matching bases. The V gene lost 4 bases and the J gene lost 8 bases, with 22 bases spanning the gap. This CDR3 comprises 16 residues. Looked up from germline, CDR1 is SGHRS and CDR2 is YFSETQ.

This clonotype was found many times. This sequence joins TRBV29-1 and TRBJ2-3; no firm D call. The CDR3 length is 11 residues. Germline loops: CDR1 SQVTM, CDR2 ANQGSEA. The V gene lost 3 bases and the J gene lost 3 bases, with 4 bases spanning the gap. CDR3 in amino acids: CSVDRTDTQYF. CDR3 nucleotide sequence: TGCAGCGTTGACCGGACAGATACGCAGTATTTT.

The CDR3 loop reads CSARDGGALEQYF. DNA for the CDR3: TGCAGTGCTAGAGACGGGGGGGCTTTAGAGCAGTACTTC. This sequence joins TRBV20-1 and TRBJ2-7, with 8 bases fitting TRBD2. The CDR3 has 13 residues. Germline V gives CDR1 DFQATT, CDR2 SNEGSKA (reference sequence). With V trimmed by 0 bases and J by 7 bases, 5 bases remained unmatched.

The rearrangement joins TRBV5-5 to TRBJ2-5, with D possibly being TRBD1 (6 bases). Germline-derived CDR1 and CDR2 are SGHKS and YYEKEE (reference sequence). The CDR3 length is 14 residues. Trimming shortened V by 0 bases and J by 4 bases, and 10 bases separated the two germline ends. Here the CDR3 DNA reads TGTGCCAGCAGCTTGGGCCCAGGGGCAGAGACCCAGTACTTC. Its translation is CASSLGPGAETQYF.

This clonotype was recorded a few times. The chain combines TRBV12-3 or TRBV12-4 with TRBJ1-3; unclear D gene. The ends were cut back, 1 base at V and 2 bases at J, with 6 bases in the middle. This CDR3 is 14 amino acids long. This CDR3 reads CASSLDIPGNTIYF. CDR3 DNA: TGTGCCAGCAGTTTAGACATCCCTGGAAACACCATATATTTT.

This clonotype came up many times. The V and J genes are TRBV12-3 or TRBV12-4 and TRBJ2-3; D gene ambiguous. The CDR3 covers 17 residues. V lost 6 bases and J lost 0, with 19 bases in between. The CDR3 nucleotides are TGTGCCAGCAGACCAAGGCGGCGGTCACCTAGCACAGATACGCAGTATTTT. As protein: CASRPRRRSPSTDTQYF.

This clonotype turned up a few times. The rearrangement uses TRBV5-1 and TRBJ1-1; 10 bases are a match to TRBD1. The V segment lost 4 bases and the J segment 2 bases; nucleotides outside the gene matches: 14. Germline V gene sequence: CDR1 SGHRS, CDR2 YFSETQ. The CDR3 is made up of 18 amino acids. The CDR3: CASSLYRDRGHYNTEAFF. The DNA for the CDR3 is TGCGCCAGCAGCCTCTACCGGGACAGGGGCCACTACAACACTGAAGCTTTCTTT.

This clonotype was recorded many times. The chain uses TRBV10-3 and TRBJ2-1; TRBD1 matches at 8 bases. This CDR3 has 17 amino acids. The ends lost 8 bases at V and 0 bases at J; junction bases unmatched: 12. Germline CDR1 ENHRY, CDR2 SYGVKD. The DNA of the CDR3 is TGTGCCATCTCGATGGAACTGACAGGGGTCTCCTACAATGAGCAGTTCTTC. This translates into CAISMELTGVSYNEQFF.

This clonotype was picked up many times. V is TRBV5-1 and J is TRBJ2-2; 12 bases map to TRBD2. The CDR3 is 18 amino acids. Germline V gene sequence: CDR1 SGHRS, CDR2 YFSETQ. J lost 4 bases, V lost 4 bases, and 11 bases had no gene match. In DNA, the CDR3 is TGCGCCAGCAGCCCCGAGGGGGGACTAGCGGGCGCCACCGGGGAGCTGTTTTTT. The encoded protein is CASSPEGGLAGATGELFF.

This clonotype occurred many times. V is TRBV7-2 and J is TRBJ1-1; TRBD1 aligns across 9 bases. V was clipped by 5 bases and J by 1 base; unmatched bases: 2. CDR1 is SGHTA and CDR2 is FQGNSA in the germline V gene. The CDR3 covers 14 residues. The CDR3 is CASSKTGGNTEAFF. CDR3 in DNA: TGTGCCAGCAGCAAGACAGGGGGGAACACTGAAGCTTTCTTT.

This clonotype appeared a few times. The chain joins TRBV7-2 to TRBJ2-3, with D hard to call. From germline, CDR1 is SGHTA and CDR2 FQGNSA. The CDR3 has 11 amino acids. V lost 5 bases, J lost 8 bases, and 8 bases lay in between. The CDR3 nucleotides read TGTGCCAGCAGCCTTGCGGTTACGCAGTATTTT. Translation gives CASSLAVTQYF.

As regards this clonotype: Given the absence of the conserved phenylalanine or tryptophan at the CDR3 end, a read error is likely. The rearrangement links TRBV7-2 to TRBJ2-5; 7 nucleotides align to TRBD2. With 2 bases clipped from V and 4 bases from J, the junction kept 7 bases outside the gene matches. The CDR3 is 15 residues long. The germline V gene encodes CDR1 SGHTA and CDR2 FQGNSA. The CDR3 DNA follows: TGTGCCAGCAGCTTATTGGGGGGGGAGATAGAGACCCAGTACTCC. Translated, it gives CASSLLGGEIETQYS.

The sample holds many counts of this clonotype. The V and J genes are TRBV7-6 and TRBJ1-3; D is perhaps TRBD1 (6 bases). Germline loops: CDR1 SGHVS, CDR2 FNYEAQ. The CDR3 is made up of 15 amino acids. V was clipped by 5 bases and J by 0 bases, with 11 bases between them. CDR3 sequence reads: CASSHYRDSGNTIYF. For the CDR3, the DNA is TGTGCCAGCAGCCATTACAGGGACTCTGGAAACACCATATATTTT.